One sample yielded the 9 T cell receptor beta chains listed below, sequenced in a study of shared T cell receptors in the human thymus. The protocol was immunoSEQ multiplex PCR, while the TCRdb copy is restricted to in-frame clones and leaves out a portion. Here the sample spans some 640,000 clones, more than 70% being singletons. These same records also appear under a second study, on human thymus T cells.

The sequenced sample was thymocytes. The receptors originated from a boy under three years old with a congenital heart defect.

A remark on this clone: This specimen includes other DNA sequences encoding the same CDR3. The V call is TRBV11-2, the J call TRBJ2-1, with TRBD2 matching over 13 bases. The junction had 1 base not matched to a gene; V was cut back by 3 bases and J by 2 bases. CDR3 length: 16 amino acids. Germline CDR1 reads SGHAT; CDR2 reads FQNNGV. DNA for the CDR3: TGTGCCAGCAGCTTGGGACTAGCGGGAACCTACAATGAGCAGTTCTTC. Translating it yields CASSLGLAGTYNEQFF. Full variable domain (rest looked up from reference TRBV11-2 and TRBJ2-1): EAGVAQSPRYKIIEKRQSVAFWCNPISGHATLYWYQQILGQGPKLLIQFQNNGVVDDSQLPKDRFSAERLKGVDSTLKIQPAKLEDSAVYLCASSLGLAGTYNEQFFGPGTRLTVL.

This sequence joins TRBV19 and TRBJ2-1; a possible D gene is TRBD2 (5 bases). This CDR3 has 17 amino acids. Trimming pared 5 bases from V and 5 bases from J, leaving 22 bases between. Germline CDR1 and CDR2: LNHDA and SQIVND (reference sequence). CDR3 nucleotide sequence: TGTGCCAGTAGTCGGGGAACTTTGTACCGACACAACAATGAGCAGTTCTTC. Translation: CASSRGTLYRHNNEQFF.

V and J are TRBV27 and TRBJ2-1; maybe TRBD1 (6 bases). Germline CDR1 is MNHEY and CDR2 is SMNVEV (reference sequence). The V gene lost 6 bases and the J gene lost 2 bases, with 8 bases spanning the gap. The CDR3 sequence is 13 residues long. CDR3 loop: CASSRDTYNEQFF. The CDR3 DNA sequence: TGTGCCAGCAGCCGGGACACCTACAATGAGCAGTTCTTC.

V and J are TRBV7-8 and TRBJ2-2, with 7 bases identical to TRBD2. V dropped 5 bases and J dropped 0; count of bases not matched to a gene: 18. The CDR3 length is 20 residues. Germline lookup yields CDR1 SGHVS and CDR2 FQNEAQ. The CDR3 here is CASSPRFLAEKPSNTGELFF. DNA of the CDR3: TGTGCCAGCAGCCCCAGATTTCTAGCGGAGAAGCCGTCGAACACCGGGGAGCTGTTTTTT.

This clone was counted once. The rearrangement uses TRBV28 and TRBJ2-3; TRBD2 might be the D (5 bases). The CDR3 consists of 15 residues. Per germline, CDR1 MDHEN and CDR2 SYDVKM. Trimming removed 6 bases from V and 1 base from J, with 14 bases in between. CDR3 DNA: TGTGCCAGCAGCCACCGGGAAGGAGGCACAGATACGCAGTATTTT. Translating it yields CASSHREGGTDTQYF.

J is TRBJ2-3 and V is TRBV5-4, with TRBD1 as a possible D gene (6 bases). In germline, CDR1 is SGHNT, CDR2 YYREEE (reference sequence). V was cut by 4 bases and J by 2 bases, with 8 bases left in between. The CDR3 has 13 amino acids. The CDR3: CASSGQNTDTQYF. The DNA of the CDR3 is TGTGCCAGCAGCGGACAGAACACAGATACGCAGTATTTT. The full variable domain, completed using reference TRBV5-4 and TRBJ2-3, is ETGVTQSPTHLIKTRGQQVTLRCSSQSGHNTVSWYQQALGQGPQFIFQYYREEENGRGNFPPRFSGLQFPNYSSELNVNALELDDSALYLCASSGQNTDTQYFGPGTRLTVL.

The chain joins TRBV5-1 to TRBJ1-2; TRBD1 might be the D (5 bases). Germline loops: CDR1 SGHRS, CDR2 YFSETQ. Between the trimmed V and J ends, which lost 4 bases and 4 bases, there was a span of 17 bases. CDR3 length: 15 residues. CDR3 DNA: TGCGCCAGCAGCCCCCAGTGGGACTTGACCTATGGCTACACCTTC. This codes for CASSPQWDLTYGYTF. Full variable domain (rest looked up from reference TRBV5-1 and TRBJ1-2): KAGVTQTPRYLIKTRGQQVTLSCSPISGHRSVSWYQQTPGQGLQFLFEYFSETQRNKGNFPGRFSGRQFSNSRSEMNVSTLELGDSALYLCASSPQWDLTYGYTFGSGTRLTVV.

The chain carries TRBV4-1 and TRBJ2-5; 8 bases match TRBD2. Per the germline V gene, CDR1 is MGHRA and CDR2 is YSYEKL. J lost 5 bases, V lost 1 base, and 6 bases had no gene match. CDR3 length equals 15 residues. The CDR3 reads CASSQAGLAVETQYF. In DNA form, the CDR3 reads TGCGCCAGCAGCCAAGCTGGACTAGCTGTGGAGACCCAGTACTTC.

This clone appeared a single time. The V and J genes are TRBV29-1 and TRBJ2-5; 12 nucleotides agree with TRBD2. CDR1 and CDR2 from the germline V gene are SQVTM and ANQGSEA. V lost 7 bases to trimming and J lost 5 bases; unmatched junction nucleotides: 2. The CDR3 totals 12 residues. CDR3 loop: CSGGLAGETQYF. CDR3 coding DNA: TGCAGCGGTGGACTAGCGGGGGAGACCCAGTACTTC.